Each of the 15 T cell receptor beta chains below was sequenced from the same sample in a study of blood T cell repertoires in COVID-19. Some clones are missing from TCRdb's copy, which holds only in-frame ones; the method was immunoSEQ multiplex PCR. The sample contains some 130,000 clones, around 86% of which appear only once. Sequencing was carried out using peripheral blood. These receptors all stem from a man aged 45-65 years with active COVID-19.

The chain couples TRBV9 to TRBJ1-1; D is unclear. Germline CDR1 reads SGDLS; CDR2 reads YYNGEE. The CDR3 runs to 16 residues. V dropped 4 bases and J dropped 0 bases, with 16 bases sitting between them. CDR3 in DNA: TGTGCCAGCAGCCCAGCCGCGGGAGAACTGAACACTGAAGCTTTCTTT. It encodes CASSPAAGELNTEAFF.

J is TRBJ1-1 and V is TRBV6-5; D perhaps matches TRBD1 (5 bases). V lost 2 bases and J 1 base, leaving 8 bases between the germline ends. The V gene's germline CDR1 is MNHEY and CDR2 SVGAGI. The CDR3 covers 14 residues. For the CDR3, the DNA is TGTGCCAGCAGTTACGACAGAGGGAACACTGAAGCTTTCTTT. Protein sequence: CASSYDRGNTEAFF.

This clone was seen a few times. The V and J genes are TRBV19 and TRBJ1-2; D is possibly TRBD1 (6 bases). V was clipped by 8 bases and J by 3 bases, with 13 bases between them. The CDR3 is made up of 13 amino acids. CDR1 and CDR2 (germline): LNHDA, SQIVND (reference sequence). In DNA, the CDR3 is TGTGCCAGTTCACCAAAGGGGGACTATGGCTACACCTTC. It specifies CASSPKGDYGYTF.

The gene calls are TRBV2 and TRBJ2-7; no clear D gene. The germline gives CDR1 SNHLY, CDR2 FYNNEI. This CDR3 is 14 amino acids long. V shed 8 bases and J shed 6 bases, with 20 bases lying between them. CDR3 in amino acids: CASSQGLEVAEQYF. The CDR3 coding sequence is TGTGCCAGCTCTCAAGGCCTAGAGGTGGCCGAGCAGTACTTC.

The chain is built from TRBV7-9 and TRBJ2-7; unclear D gene. The CDR3 runs to 15 residues. Germline loops: CDR1 SEHNR, CDR2 FQNEAQ (reference sequence). V dropped 5 bases and J dropped 7 bases, with 21 bases sitting between them. CDR3 nucleotide sequence: TGTGCCAGCAGCCGAATAGCCGGCGGCGGTACGGAGCAGTACTTC. Amino acid sequence: CASSRIAGGGTEQYF. Complete variable domain (other parts from reference TRBV7-9 and TRBJ2-7): DTGVSQNPRHKITKRGQNVTFRCDPISEHNRLYWYRQTLGQGPEFLTYFQNEAQLEKSRLLSDRFSAERPKGSFSTLEIQRTEQGDSAMYLCASSRIAGGGTEQYFGPGTRLTVT.

The gene calls are TRBV7-9 and TRBJ2-3; TRBD1 matches at 7 bases. Unmatched junction bases numbered 4, after V lost 3 bases and J lost 7 bases. Germline-derived CDR1 and CDR2 are SEHNR and FQNEAQ (reference sequence). CDR3 length: 13 residues. CDR3 in DNA: TGTGCCAGCAGCTTCAGACAGGGATATACGCAGTATTTT. Translation gives CASSFRQGYTQYF.

The chain combines TRBV2 with TRBJ2-7; D unresolved. The V and J ends lost 6 bases and 3 bases respectively, with 15 bases between them. CDR3 length: 14 amino acids. Germline lookup yields CDR1 SNHLY and CDR2 FYNNEI. This CDR3 is CASRAQPGIYEQYF. CDR3 in DNA: TGTGCCAGCAGGGCCCAGCCAGGCATCTACGAGCAGTACTTC.

This clone was recorded many times. The V call is TRBV4-3, the J call TRBJ2-1; 7 nucleotides agree with TRBD1. Germline V gene sequence: CDR1 LGHNA, CDR2 YSLEER. This CDR3 has 16 residues. Losses at the gene ends were 4 bases for V and 0 bases for J; bases not matched to a gene: 6. The CDR3 here is CASSRDRDSSYNEQFF. The DNA for the CDR3 is TGCGCCAGCAGCCGTGACCGGGACAGCTCCTACAATGAGCAGTTCTTC.

V is TRBV5-1 and J is TRBJ1-1; 7 nucleotides align to TRBD1. The J segment lost 6 bases and the V segment lost 2 bases, leaving 4 bases of the junction unmatched. This CDR3 is built from 13 residues. Germline V lookup: CDR1 SGHRS, CDR2 YFSETQ. CDR3 region: CASSFSQGAEAFF. CDR3 DNA: TGCGCCAGCAGCTTTTCTCAGGGGGCTGAAGCTTTCTTT.

This clone was observed once. The V and J genes are TRBV9 and TRBJ2-7; weak D call: TRBD1 (6 bases). The ends were cut back, 0 bases at V and 1 base at J, with 8 bases in the middle. CDR1 is SGDLS and CDR2 is YYNGEE in the germline V gene. The CDR3 is made up of 14 amino acids. The CDR3 region has the DNA TGTGCCAGCAGCGTAGCCGACAGGTCCTACGAGCAGTACTTC. It translates to CASSVADRSYEQYF.

The genes are TRBV5-1 and TRBJ1-1, with D hard to call. The CDR3 totals 14 residues. CDR1 SGHRS and CDR2 YFSETQ come from the germline V gene. Deletions cut 1 base from V and 6 bases from J, with 13 bases between. CDR3 sequence reads: CASSLSTARAEAFF. In DNA, the CDR3 is TGCGCCAGCAGCTTGAGCACGGCCCGGGCTGAAGCTTTCTTT.

The genes are TRBV2 and TRBJ1-5; D not resolved. Germline values: CDR1 SNHLY, CDR2 FYNNEI. V gave up 8 bases and J gave up 8 bases, with 13 bases separating them. The CDR3 has 12 amino acids. The CDR3 region is CASQAGREPQHF. CDR3 coding DNA: TGTGCCAGCCAGGCGGGCCGGGAGCCCCAGCATTTT.

V usage is TRBV6-5 and J usage is TRBJ2-3; 7 nucleotides align to TRBD1. The junction had 8 bases not matched to a gene; V was cut back by 7 bases and J by 4 bases. Germline V gives CDR1 MNHEY, CDR2 SVGAGI. CDR3 length: 14 amino acids. The CDR3 spells CASTEGAGADTQYF. CDR3 DNA sequence: TGTGCCAGCACCGAGGGGGCGGGTGCAGATACGCAGTATTTT.

The rearrangement joins TRBV5-6 to TRBJ1-6; D is perhaps TRBD1 (5 bases). CDR3 size: 16 residues. Germline CDR1 reads SGHDT; CDR2 reads YYEEEE. Trimming took 2 bases from V and 5 from J, leaving 14 bases between them. CDR3 sequence: CASSFASLTDNSPLHF. Here the CDR3 DNA reads TGTGCCAGCAGCTTCGCCTCTTTGACAGATAATTCACCCCTCCACTTT. The complete variable domain, with remaining parts taken from reference TRBV5-6 and TRBJ1-6, reads DAGVTQSPTHLIKTRGQQVTLRCSPKSGHDTVSWYQQALGQGPQFIFQYYEEEERQRGNFPDRFSGHQFPNYSSELNVNALLLGDSALYLCASSFASLTDNSPLHFGNGTRLTVT.

This sequence joins TRBV6-6 and TRBJ1-3; D is perhaps TRBD1 (6 bases). This CDR3 has 15 amino acids. Trimming took 2 bases from V and 0 from J, leaving 8 bases between them. The germline V gene has CDR1 MNHNY and CDR2 SVGAGI (reference sequence). The CDR3, as DNA: TGTGCCAGCAGTTACGAGGGGGTCTCTGGAAACACCATATATTTT. Residues: CASSYEGVSGNTIYF.